The present T cell receptor beta chain was sequenced within a study of control samples from healthy donors and cancer patients. Profiled with immunoSEQ multiplex PCR; TCRdb holds only in-frame clones, not every one. The repertoire holds 12,000 to 15,000 clones, with approximately 75% as singletons. The V and J ends lost 5 bases and 0 bases respectively, with 14 bases between them. CDR1 SNHLY and CDR2 FYNNEI come from the germline V gene. This CDR3 has 15 amino acids. This chain connects TRBV2 to TRBJ2-7, with a weak D call TRBD2 (5 bases). This receptor was obtained from a female donor with lung cancer. Sequencing used formalin-fixed, paraffin-embedded tissue. The CDR3 nucleotides are TGTGCCAGCAGTTTCGACGGGATAAGCTCCTACGAGCAGTACTTC. It translates to CASSFDGISSYEQYF.